A selection of T cell receptor beta chains follows, all from one sample in a study of graft-versus-host responses after intestinal transplantation. Libraries were prepared by immunoSEQ multiplex PCR; TCRdb keeps only in-frame clonotypes and omits some of them. The profile shows about 97,000 clones, 80% to 95% of them singletons. This specimen was PBMCs, taken approximately 470 days after intestinal transplant. All receptors derive from a human patient who received an intestinal transplant, so some T cells may come from the graft donor. Both conserved end residues are part of each CDR3. The order of the fields is CDR3 protein, CDR3 DNA, D gene, V gene, J gene, clone size. D genes are given only for firm matches. Some rows have no size entry. The others give once, few or many, or a class for an expanded clone.

cdr3_aa: CASSVGETQYF; cdr3_nt: TGCGCCAGCAGCGTGGGAGAGACCCAGTACTTC; d_call: NA; v_call: TRBV4-1; j_call: TRBJ2-5; clone_size: NA
cdr3_aa: CASSPTGPVQQPQHF; cdr3_nt: TGTGCCAGCAGCCCAACAGGCCCCGTTCAGCAGCCCCAGCATTTT; d_call: NA; v_call: TRBV7-9; j_call: TRBJ1-5; clone_size: NA
cdr3_aa: CASSPPGTMRGYGYTF; cdr3_nt: TGTGCCAGTAGTCCACCCGGGACCATGAGGGGCTATGGCTACACCTTC; d_call: NA; v_call: TRBV19; j_call: TRBJ1-2; clone_size: NA
cdr3_aa: CASSPTGSSTEAFF; cdr3_nt: TGTGCCAGCAGCCCCACAGGGTCGAGCACTGAAGCTTTCTTT; d_call: NA; v_call: TRBV11-3; j_call: TRBJ1-1; clone_size: few
cdr3_aa: CASSPQGARYEQYF; cdr3_nt: TGCGCCAGCAGCCCGCAGGGGGCGCGCTACGAGCAGTACTTC; d_call: TRBD1; v_call: TRBV5-1; j_call: TRBJ2-7; clone_size: NA
cdr3_aa: CASPTGGQPQHF; cdr3_nt: TGTGCCAGTCCGACAGGTGGGCAGCCCCAGCATTTT; d_call: NA; v_call: TRBV6-1; j_call: TRBJ1-5; clone_size: NA
cdr3_aa: CAVRSSNQPQHF; cdr3_nt: TGTGCCGTACGGTCTAGCAATCAGCCCCAGCATTTT; d_call: NA; v_call: TRBV6-1; j_call: TRBJ1-5; clone_size: NA
cdr3_aa: CASSLGDLNNEQFF; cdr3_nt: TGCGCCAGCAGCTTGGGGGACCTAAACAATGAGCAGTTCTTC; d_call: NA; v_call: TRBV5-1; j_call: TRBJ2-1; clone_size: once
cdr3_aa: CASRPGLAGDNEQFF; cdr3_nt: TGTGCCAGCAGGCCAGGACTAGCGGGGGACAATGAGCAGTTCTTC; d_call: TRBD2; v_call: TRBV7-9; j_call: TRBJ2-1; clone_size: NA
cdr3_aa: CASSGVSPTIYF; cdr3_nt: TGTGCCAGCAGTGGGGTCTCCCCCACCATATATTTT; d_call: NA; v_call: TRBV6-5; j_call: TRBJ1-3; clone_size: NA
cdr3_aa: CASSQDTGPTYEQYF; cdr3_nt: TGTGCCAGCAGCCAAGACACCGGACCCACCTACGAGCAGTACTTC; d_call: NA; v_call: TRBV4-1; j_call: TRBJ2-7; clone_size: NA
cdr3_aa: CASSPGARGQPQHF; cdr3_nt: TGTGCCAGCAGCCCCGGGGCTCGGGGTCAGCCCCAGCATTTT; d_call: NA; v_call: TRBV7-6; j_call: TRBJ1-5; clone_size: NA
cdr3_aa: CAISGITGLLGYTF; cdr3_nt: TGTGCCATCAGTGGTATCACAGGGCTTCTTGGCTACACCTTC; d_call: NA; v_call: TRBV10-3; j_call: TRBJ1-2; clone_size: NA
cdr3_aa: CASSAVGQGEPQHF; cdr3_nt: TGTGCCAGCAGTGCAGTGGGGCAAGGGGAGCCCCAGCATTTT; d_call: NA; v_call: TRBV6-1; j_call: TRBJ1-5; clone_size: NA
cdr3_aa: CASSLGGAKNIQYF; cdr3_nt: TGCGCCAGCAGCTTGGGGGGCGCCAAAAACATTCAGTACTTC; d_call: NA; v_call: TRBV5-1; j_call: TRBJ2-4; clone_size: NA
cdr3_aa: CATSRDSGNYGYTF; cdr3_nt: TGTGCCACCAGCAGAGATTCTGGGAACTATGGCTACACCTTC; d_call: NA; v_call: TRBV15; j_call: TRBJ1-2; clone_size: NA